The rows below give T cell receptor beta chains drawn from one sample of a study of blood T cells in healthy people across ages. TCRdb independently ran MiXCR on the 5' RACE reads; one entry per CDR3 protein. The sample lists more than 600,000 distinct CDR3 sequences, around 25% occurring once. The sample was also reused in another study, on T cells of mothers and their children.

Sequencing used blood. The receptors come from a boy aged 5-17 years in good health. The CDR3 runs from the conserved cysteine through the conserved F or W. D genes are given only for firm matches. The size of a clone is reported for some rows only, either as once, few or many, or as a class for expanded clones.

CDR3 DNA: TGTGCCAGCAGCTTAGAATTGGGGGAAAAACTGTTTTTT; CDR3 protein: CASSLELGEKLFF; CDR3 length: 13; clone size: few; V gene: TRBV7-9; J gene: TRBJ1-4; D gene: -
CDR3 DNA: TGCAGCGTTGAATCCGGGACAGGGGCGGGCTACACCTTC; CDR3 protein: CSVESGTGAGYTF; CDR3 length: 13; clone size: few; V gene: TRBV29-1; J gene: TRBJ1-2; D gene: TRBD1
CDR3 DNA: TGTGCCAGCAGTTCCACAAGCGGGGCCATGGAGACCCAGTACTTC; CDR3 protein: CASSSTSGAMETQYF; CDR3 length: 15; clone size: -; V gene: TRBV27; J gene: TRBJ2-5; D gene: TRBD2
CDR3 DNA: TGCGCCAGCAGCTTGAGAGTCTTGGCAGGGGGTTTTGGAGGCTACGAGCAGTACTTC; CDR3 protein: CASSLRVLAGGFGGYEQYF; CDR3 length: 19; clone size: few; V gene: TRBV5-1; J gene: TRBJ2-7; D gene: TRBD1
CDR3 DNA: TGTGCCAGCAGCTTTTTTGAACGCCCCGGGGCTGAAGCTTTCTTT; CDR3 protein: CASSFFERPGAEAFF; CDR3 length: 15; clone size: -; V gene: TRBV7-2; J gene: TRBJ1-1; D gene: -
CDR3 DNA: TGCAGCGTTGCTGGCGGGAGCTCCTACGAGCAGTACTTC; CDR3 protein: CSVAGGSSYEQYF; CDR3 length: 13; clone size: -; V gene: TRBV29-1; J gene: TRBJ2-7; D gene: TRBD2
CDR3 DNA: TGCGCCAGCAGCTTGACGGCTTCTGGGGCCAACGTCCTGACTTTC; CDR3 protein: CASSLTASGANVLTF; CDR3 length: 15; clone size: few; V gene: TRBV5-1; J gene: TRBJ2-6; D gene: -
CDR3 DNA: TGTGCCAGCAGAGGTATGTCGACAGGGTTATCCTACGAGCAGTACTTC; CDR3 protein: CASRGMSTGLSYEQYF; CDR3 length: 16; clone size: few; V gene: TRBV25-1; J gene: TRBJ2-7; D gene: TRBD1
CDR3 DNA: TGCAGCGTTGAAGGGACAGGGGGAAACACTGAAGCTTTCTTT; CDR3 protein: CSVEGTGGNTEAFF; CDR3 length: 14; clone size: few; V gene: TRBV29-1; J gene: TRBJ1-1; D gene: TRBD1
CDR3 DNA: TGTGCCAGCAGCTCCATTCGGGGGGTGGGGAGGGAGACCCAGTACTTC; CDR3 protein: CASSSIRGVGRETQYF; CDR3 length: 16; clone size: few; V gene: TRBV11-3; J gene: TRBJ2-5; D gene: TRBD2
CDR3 DNA: TGCAGCGTTAAGACAGATGGTAATTCACCCCTCCACTTT; CDR3 protein: CSVKTDGNSPLHF; CDR3 length: 13; clone size: few; V gene: TRBV29-1; J gene: TRBJ1-6; D gene: -
CDR3 DNA: TGCGCCAGCAGTTACGAGGTTTCAGATACGCAGTATTTT; CDR3 protein: CASSYEVSDTQYF; CDR3 length: 13; clone size: -; V gene: TRBV5-1; J gene: TRBJ2-3; D gene: -
CDR3 DNA: TGTGCCAGCAGCCAAGATAGATCGGGGGATGACACTGAAGCTTTCTTT; CDR3 protein: CASSQDRSGDDTEAFF; CDR3 length: 16; clone size: -; V gene: TRBV14; J gene: TRBJ1-1; D gene: -
CDR3 DNA: TGCGCCAGCAGCTTGCAGGGGCCGGGCTATGGCTACACCTTC; CDR3 protein: CASSLQGPGYGYTF; CDR3 length: 14; clone size: -; V gene: TRBV5-1; J gene: TRBJ1-2; D gene: -
CDR3 DNA: TGCAGTGCCGGAGCGGGGCCCACAGATACGCAGTATTTT; CDR3 protein: CSAGAGPTDTQYF; CDR3 length: 13; clone size: once; V gene: TRBV20-1; J gene: TRBJ2-3; D gene: TRBD2
CDR3 DNA: TGTGCCAGCCTTAGCGTCTCCTACAATGAGCAGTTCTTC; CDR3 protein: CASLSVSYNEQFF; CDR3 length: 13; clone size: few; V gene: TRBV2; J gene: TRBJ2-1; D gene: -
CDR3 DNA: TGCAGCGCCAGTGACGGGACTAGCGGTTTGTACGAGCAGTACTTC; CDR3 protein: CSASDGTSGLYEQYF; CDR3 length: 15; clone size: -; V gene: TRBV29-1; J gene: TRBJ2-7; D gene: TRBD2
CDR3 DNA: TGTGCCAGCAGCTCCGGACTAGCGATCTCCTACGAGCAGTACTTC; CDR3 protein: CASSSGLAISYEQYF; CDR3 length: 15; clone size: -; V gene: TRBV7-2; J gene: TRBJ2-7; D gene: TRBD2
CDR3 DNA: TGTGCCAGCAGTCGAAAAGATACGCAGTATTTT; CDR3 protein: CASSRKDTQYF; CDR3 length: 11; clone size: -; V gene: TRBV12-3/TRBV12-4; J gene: TRBJ2-3; D gene: -
CDR3 DNA: TGCAGTGCTAGGGGGACAGCGGCCGAGCAGTACTTC; CDR3 protein: CSARGTAAEQYF; CDR3 length: 12; clone size: many; V gene: TRBV20-1; J gene: TRBJ2-7; D gene: TRBD1
CDR3 DNA: TGCAGTGCCTGGGACGGGGAGGGCAATGAGCAGTTCTTC; CDR3 protein: CSAWDGEGNEQFF; CDR3 length: 13; clone size: -; V gene: TRBV20-1; J gene: TRBJ2-1; D gene: TRBD2
CDR3 DNA: TGCAGCGCTGTCGCCCAACCCTACGAGCAGTACTTC; CDR3 protein: CSAVAQPYEQYF; CDR3 length: 12; clone size: -; V gene: TRBV29-1; J gene: TRBJ2-7; D gene: -
CDR3 DNA: TGCAGCGTTGAAGGCTCCCCTAGCGGGAGGGCTCCTTTGAAGACAGATACGCAGTATTTT; CDR3 protein: CSVEGSPSGRAPLKTDTQYF; CDR3 length: 20; clone size: few; V gene: TRBV29-1; J gene: TRBJ2-3; D gene: TRBD2
CDR3 DNA: TGTGCCAGCAGCCAACCGGGGAACCAGGCTTTCTTT; CDR3 protein: CASSQPGNQAFF; CDR3 length: 12; clone size: -; V gene: TRBV6-2/TRBV6-3; J gene: TRBJ1-1; D gene: -
CDR3 DNA: TGCGCCAGCAGCCAAGATAGGGGACAGGGGGCAGGTGAGCAGTTCTTC; CDR3 protein: CASSQDRGQGAGEQFF; CDR3 length: 16; clone size: -; V gene: TRBV4-3; J gene: TRBJ2-1; D gene: TRBD1
CDR3 DNA: TGTGCCAGTAGTTCAGGACTTTATGCAACTAATGAAAAACTGTTTTTT; CDR3 protein: CASSSGLYATNEKLFF; CDR3 length: 16; clone size: -; V gene: TRBV19; J gene: TRBJ1-4; D gene: -
CDR3 DNA: TGCAGCGTTGTTGAAACCGGGTCTTTGGAGGAGCAGTTCTTC; CDR3 protein: CSVVETGSLEEQFF; CDR3 length: 14; clone size: -; V gene: TRBV29-1; J gene: TRBJ2-1; D gene: -
CDR3 DNA: TGTGCCAGCAGCCTAGGGGCGGCTAGCGGGGGACAAGAGACCCAGTACTTC; CDR3 protein: CASSLGAASGGQETQYF; CDR3 length: 17; clone size: many; V gene: TRBV7-6; J gene: TRBJ2-5; D gene: TRBD2
CDR3 DNA: TGTGCCAGCAGTTCCTCTCCCCACAATGAGCAGTTCTTC; CDR3 protein: CASSSSPHNEQFF; CDR3 length: 13; clone size: few; V gene: TRBV12-3/TRBV12-4; J gene: TRBJ2-1; D gene: -
CDR3 DNA: TGTGCCAGCAGCGCGACAGTATCCCTAGGGTCACCCCTCCACTTT; CDR3 protein: CASSATVSLGSPLHF; CDR3 length: 15; clone size: few; V gene: TRBV6-1; J gene: TRBJ1-6; D gene: -
CDR3 DNA: TGTGCCAGCAGATATGCCGGGACGACGCAAGACATTCAGTACTTC; CDR3 protein: CASRYAGTTQDIQYF; CDR3 length: 15; clone size: few; V gene: TRBV28; J gene: TRBJ2-4; D gene: -
CDR3 DNA: TGTGCCAGCACATACCCACCAGGGAATGAGCAGTTCTTC; CDR3 protein: CASTYPPGNEQFF; CDR3 length: 13; clone size: few; V gene: TRBV6-2/TRBV6-3; J gene: TRBJ2-1; D gene: -
CDR3 DNA: TGCAGTGCCACCGGACTAGTCGAATCCTACGAGCAGTACTTC; CDR3 protein: CSATGLVESYEQYF; CDR3 length: 14; clone size: few; V gene: TRBV20-1; J gene: TRBJ2-7; D gene: TRBD2
CDR3 DNA: TGTGCCAGCAGCACCCAGCTAGCGGGAGACGATTACACCGGGGAGCTGTTTTTT; CDR3 protein: CASSTQLAGDDYTGELFF; CDR3 length: 18; clone size: -; V gene: TRBV7-2; J gene: TRBJ2-2; D gene: TRBD2
CDR3 DNA: TGTGCCAGCAGCAACGTAGCAGGCTCCTACGAGCAGTACTTC; CDR3 protein: CASSNVAGSYEQYF; CDR3 length: 14; clone size: -; V gene: TRBV21-1; J gene: TRBJ2-7; D gene: -
CDR3 DNA: TGCGCCAGCAGCCAAGAGTGGGCCGCAGGGTACAATCAGCCCCAGCATTTT; CDR3 protein: CASSQEWAAGYNQPQHF; CDR3 length: 17; clone size: -; V gene: TRBV4-1; J gene: TRBJ1-5; D gene: -
CDR3 DNA: TGTGCCAGCAGTTCCACCGGGACAGGGCTCTACGAGCAGTACTTC; CDR3 protein: CASSSTGTGLYEQYF; CDR3 length: 15; clone size: few; V gene: TRBV6-5; J gene: TRBJ2-7; D gene: TRBD1
CDR3 DNA: TGTGCCAGCAGCAGTCCAGGGGTGGAGGGGGAGACCCAGTACTTC; CDR3 protein: CASSSPGVEGETQYF; CDR3 length: 15; clone size: -; V gene: TRBV5-5; J gene: TRBJ2-5; D gene: -
CDR3 DNA: TGCGCCAGCAACACCGGGGGGATCTATGGCTACACCTTC; CDR3 protein: CASNTGGIYGYTF; CDR3 length: 13; clone size: -; V gene: TRBV5-1; J gene: TRBJ1-2; D gene: -
CDR3 DNA: TGTGCCAGCAGCCACCGACAGGGGGAGGCTTCGGCCAAAAACATTCAGTACTTC; CDR3 protein: CASSHRQGEASAKNIQYF; CDR3 length: 18; clone size: -; V gene: TRBV13; J gene: TRBJ2-4; D gene: TRBD1
CDR3 DNA: TGTGCCAGCAGCCCATGGGGGGGCGCGATAGGCAGAGCGACGGGAAACACCATATATTTT; CDR3 protein: CASSPWGGAIGRATGNTIYF; CDR3 length: 20; clone size: -; V gene: TRBV12-3/TRBV12-4; J gene: TRBJ1-3; D gene: -
CDR3 DNA: TGCAGCGTTGAAATACTGGACAGCTTAGGCTACACCTTC; CDR3 protein: CSVEILDSLGYTF; CDR3 length: 13; clone size: -; V gene: TRBV29-1; J gene: TRBJ1-2; D gene: -
CDR3 DNA: TGCAGCGGAGAGGTCGGATCCGGGGGCTACACCTTC; CDR3 protein: CSGEVGSGGYTF; CDR3 length: 12; clone size: few; V gene: TRBV29-1; J gene: TRBJ1-2; D gene: -
CDR3 DNA: TGCAGTGCTAGATTAGGGGTGAATCAGCCCCAGCATTTT; CDR3 protein: CSARLGVNQPQHF; CDR3 length: 13; clone size: -; V gene: TRBV20-1; J gene: TRBJ1-5; D gene: -
CDR3 DNA: TGCGCCAGCAGCCAAGTCGTCACAAATAACTACGAGCAGTACTTC; CDR3 protein: CASSQVVTNNYEQYF; CDR3 length: 15; clone size: many; V gene: TRBV4-1; J gene: TRBJ2-7; D gene: -
CDR3 DNA: TGCAGCGCTTTTGACGTGAACTATGGCTACACCTTC; CDR3 protein: CSAFDVNYGYTF; CDR3 length: 12; clone size: -; V gene: TRBV29-1; J gene: TRBJ1-2; D gene: -
CDR3 DNA: TGTGCCAGCAGTGAACGGGGCGCCGCTGACCAGTACTTC; CDR3 protein: CASSERGAADQYF; CDR3 length: 13; clone size: -; V gene: TRBV2; J gene: TRBJ2-5; D gene: -
CDR3 DNA: TGTGCCAGCAGTGCCGGGACAGGGAGTTGGCAGCCCCAGCATTTT; CDR3 protein: CASSAGTGSWQPQHF; CDR3 length: 15; clone size: few; V gene: TRBV6-1; J gene: TRBJ1-5; D gene: TRBD1
CDR3 DNA: TGTGCCAGCACCCAGGGAGGGTTCTCCTACGAGCAGTACTTC; CDR3 protein: CASTQGGFSYEQYF; CDR3 length: 14; clone size: -; V gene: TRBV12-3/TRBV12-4; J gene: TRBJ2-7; D gene: TRBD2
CDR3 DNA: TGTGCCAGCAGCCTCGCAGCATCCGGGACACCCTATGGCTACACCTTC; CDR3 protein: CASSLAASGTPYGYTF; CDR3 length: 16; clone size: -; V gene: TRBV14; J gene: TRBJ1-2; D gene: -
CDR3 DNA: TGCGCCAGCAGCGGCACTAGCGGGGAACAAGAGACCCAGTACTTC; CDR3 protein: CASSGTSGEQETQYF; CDR3 length: 15; clone size: -; V gene: TRBV5-1; J gene: TRBJ2-5; D gene: TRBD2
CDR3 DNA: TGTGCCAGCAGTTCCATGGCGGAAGGGCCGTCGGAGACCCAGTACTTC; CDR3 protein: CASSSMAEGPSETQYF; CDR3 length: 16; clone size: -; V gene: TRBV28; J gene: TRBJ2-5; D gene: -
CDR3 DNA: TGCAGTGCTAGAGATGATAGCGGGAGTCTCGCCTACAATGAGCAGTTCTTC; CDR3 protein: CSARDDSGSLAYNEQFF; CDR3 length: 17; clone size: few; V gene: TRBV20-1; J gene: TRBJ2-1; D gene: TRBD2
CDR3 DNA: TGTGCCAGCAGTCACCAATACCAGGAAGAGACCCAGTACTTC; CDR3 protein: CASSHQYQEETQYF; CDR3 length: 14; clone size: few; V gene: TRBV6-2/TRBV6-3; J gene: TRBJ2-5; D gene: -
CDR3 DNA: TGTGCCAGCAGTAGTCTTCGGGACTATGGCTACACCTTC; CDR3 protein: CASSSLRDYGYTF; CDR3 length: 13; clone size: -; V gene: TRBV2; J gene: TRBJ1-2; D gene: -
CDR3 DNA: TGTGCCAGCAGTCCGCGACTAGCGGGGAGCCGTCAAGAGACCCAGTACTTC; CDR3 protein: CASSPRLAGSRQETQYF; CDR3 length: 17; clone size: few; V gene: TRBV6-2/TRBV6-3; J gene: TRBJ2-5; D gene: TRBD2
CDR3 DNA: TGCGCCAGCAGCCCCTTGGCAGGGGGCATAAATACGCAGTATTTT; CDR3 protein: CASSPLAGGINTQYF; CDR3 length: 15; clone size: -; V gene: TRBV5-1; J gene: TRBJ2-3; D gene: TRBD1